This T cell receptor (beta chain) was identified during a study of memory CD8 T cells in hepatitis C reinfection. Whole-study context: HCV reinfection: RNA-positive following two negative tests at least 60 days apart.

Germline-derived CDR1 and CDR2 are SQVTM and ANQGSEA. This CDR3 spans 13 amino acids. V was shortened by 4 bases and J by 4 bases, with 13 bases between the two germline ends. Method: immunoSEQ multiplex PCR; TCRdb's copy keeps in-frame clones and lacks some. The sample has 44,000 or so clones, around 89% seen once. Time point meaning: peak reinfection, 3 to 8 weeks after reinfection detection. TCR sequencing was done directly ex vivo on sorted cells, without expansion in vitro. Donors came from people who inject drugs enrolled in HEPCO, Canada. Total naive CD8 T cells were sorted as viable CD3+ CD8+ CD45RO- cells from a couple of donors.

The sequencing sample was made of naive CD8+ T cells sorted from blood. This TCR was sampled from a man between 18 and 29 years old with hepatitis C virus infection. J is TRBJ1-1 and V is TRBV29-1; maybe TRBD1 (5 bases). The CDR3, as DNA: TGCAGCGTTGCAGGGCCCCAGGGCACTGAAGCTTTCTTT. Translation gives CSVAGPQGTEAFF.